These T cell receptor beta chains were read from a single sample in a study of shared clonotypes between healthy human individuals. Sequencing used immunoSEQ multiplex PCR; TCRdb keeps in-frame clones, though not all of them. Among about 2.4 million clones, more than 90% were seen once, and the ten largest hold around 0.14%. Input material: naive CD4+ T cells sorted from blood. Receptors were obtained from a man between 18 and 29 years old in good health. The CDR3 runs from the conserved cysteine through the conserved F or W. A D gene is named only where the DNA matches it firmly. Expanded clones are given a class, and other clones once, few, many or no size at all.

v_call	cdr3_length	clone_size	d_call	j_call	cdr3_aa	cdr3_nt
TRBV6-5	15	once	TRBD1	TRBJ1-2	CTSRMSKQGNYGYTF	TGTACCAGCAGGATGAGTAAACAGGGGAACTATGGCTACACCTTC
TRBV5-1	15	-	-	TRBJ2-5	CASSLGSGLQETQYF	TGCGCCAGCAGCTTGGGTTCGGGGCTCCAAGAGACCCAGTACTTC
TRBV7-2	17	-	-	TRBJ2-1	CASSSVGGLYYSNEQFF	TGTGCCAGCAGCTCGGTCGGCGGACTCTACTATAGTAACGAGCAGTTCTTC
TRBV5-1	14	-	TRBD2	TRBJ2-5	CASSVGREQETQYF	TGCGCCAGCAGCGTAGGGAGGGAACAAGAGACCCAGTACTTC
TRBV7-6	14	-	-	TRBJ1-1	CASSDGQLNTEAFF	TGTGCCAGCAGCGACGGACAATTGAACACTGAAGCTTTCTTT
TRBV19	14	-	-	TRBJ1-4	CASSATRSNEKLFF	TGTGCCAGTAGTGCTACTAGGTCAAATGAAAAACTGTTTTTT
TRBV6-1	15	-	-	TRBJ2-7	CASCPPGGRSYEQYF	TGTGCCAGCTGCCCCCCGGGGGGCCGATCCTACGAGCAGTACTTC
TRBV7-9	16	-	TRBD2	TRBJ2-5	CASSSLAGGYQETQYF	TGTGCCAGCAGCTCACTAGCGGGAGGATACCAAGAGACCCAGTACTTC
TRBV7-9	14	-	-	TRBJ2-2	CASSTTTNTGELFF	TGTGCCAGCAGCACGACTACGAACACCGGGGAGCTGTTTTTT
TRBV7-2	13	-	-	TRBJ2-1	CASFLGVSNEQFF	TGTGCCAGCTTCTTAGGGGTGAGCAATGAGCAGTTCTTC
TRBV19	11	once	-	TRBJ2-7	CAAGTYYEQYF	TGTGCCGCAGGGACTTACTACGAGCAGTACTTC
TRBV5-1	15	-	TRBD2	TRBJ2-7	CASSLAGRGAYEQYF	TGCGCCAGCAGCTTGGCCGGTCGGGGGGCCTACGAGCAGTACTTC
TRBV10-3	15	-	-	TRBJ2-1	CAISGIGPTYNEQFF	TGTGCCATCAGTGGAATCGGCCCCACCTACAATGAGCAGTTCTTC
TRBV19	16	-	-	TRBJ2-3	CASSITGAYSTDTQYF	TGTGCCAGTAGTATCACGGGGGCGTATAGCACAGATACGCAGTATTTT
TRBV27	14	-	-	TRBJ1-2	CASSLTYRAYGYTF	TGTGCCAGCAGTTTAACTTACAGAGCCTATGGCTACACCTTC
TRBV6-4	15	-	-	TRBJ2-2	CASRARGSSTGELFF	TGTGCCAGCAGGGCAAGAGGTAGCTCCACCGGGGAGCTGTTTTTT
TRBV6-5	16	-	TRBD2	TRBJ2-7	CASSYSSGGPNYEQYF	TGTGCCAGCAGTTACTCGTCGGGAGGGCCCAACTACGAGCAGTACTTC
TRBV28	14	-	TRBD1	TRBJ2-5	CASSSGTVKETQYF	TGTGCCAGCAGTTCGGGGACAGTGAAAGAGACCCAGTACTTC
TRBV6-5	15	-	-	TRBJ2-2	CASFSGLLNTGELFF	TGTGCCAGCTTTAGCGGACTTTTAAACACCGGGGAGCTGTTTTTT
TRBV7-6	15	-	TRBD1	TRBJ2-3	CASSPGTGAADTQYF	TGTGCCAGCAGCCCCGGGACAGGGGCCGCAGATACGCAGTATTTT
TRBV6-1	13	once	-	TRBJ2-5	CASSEAAAGTQYF	TGTGCCAGCAGTGAAGCGGCCGCGGGGACCCAGTACTTC
TRBV4-1	14	-	-	TRBJ2-5	CASSQDPGEETQYF	TGCGCCAGCAGCCAAGACCCCGGGGAAGAGACCCAGTACTTC
TRBV30	12	-	-	TRBJ1-2	CAWRTADYGYTF	TGTGCCTGGAGGACAGCAGACTATGGCTACACCTTC